This T cell receptor (beta chain) was documented in a study of cytomegalovirus exposure and HLA in healthy donors. Study results and limitations: Clonal expansion, a later analysis showed, was greater in HLA-associated TCR beta chains than in equally common others. Presence/absence analyses assumed roughly uniform sequencing depth across donors. A few CMV-associated chains proved CMV antigen-specific in vitro.

On this clone itself: Its cognate antigen is unknown.

The primer mix had 60 Vbeta and 13 Jbeta primers. Original analysis: About 11 million of some 80 million unique TCR beta chains were shared, per a later count. Sequenced by immunoSEQ multiplex PCR; TCRdb stores in-frame clones only, minus some. Clone size and V and J calls were adopted from that table, with D and trimming inferred from the DNA. This sample has roughly 240,000 clones, with roughly 73% found just once. CDR1 and CDR2 from the germline V gene are MRHNA and SNTAGT. This CDR3 region has 15 residues. V shed 6 bases and J shed 3 bases, with 14 bases lying between them. This receptor was obtained from a boy younger than 18 in good health and CMV-seronegative. The rearrangement joins TRBV6-4 to TRBJ2-2; maybe TRBD1 (6 bases). Sequenced sample: PBMCs. CDR3: CASRRTALDTGELFF. Here the CDR3 DNA reads TGTGCCAGCAGACGGACAGCCCTAGACACCGGGGAGCTGTTTTTT.